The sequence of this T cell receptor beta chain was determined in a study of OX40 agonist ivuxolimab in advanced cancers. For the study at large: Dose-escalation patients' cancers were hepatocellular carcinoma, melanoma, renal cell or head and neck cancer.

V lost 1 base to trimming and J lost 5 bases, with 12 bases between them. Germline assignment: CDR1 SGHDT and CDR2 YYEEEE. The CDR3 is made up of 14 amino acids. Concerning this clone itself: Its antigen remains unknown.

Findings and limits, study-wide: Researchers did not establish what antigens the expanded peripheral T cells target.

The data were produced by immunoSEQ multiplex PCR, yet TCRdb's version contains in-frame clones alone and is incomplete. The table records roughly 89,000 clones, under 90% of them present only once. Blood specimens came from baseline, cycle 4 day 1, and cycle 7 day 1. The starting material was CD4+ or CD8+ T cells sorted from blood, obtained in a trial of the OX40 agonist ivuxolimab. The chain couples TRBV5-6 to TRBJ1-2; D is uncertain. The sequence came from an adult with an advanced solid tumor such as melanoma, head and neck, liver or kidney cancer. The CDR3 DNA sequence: TGTGCCAGCAGCTTGCTCCAGAGACGTTATGGCTACACCTTC. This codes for CASSLLQRRYGYTF. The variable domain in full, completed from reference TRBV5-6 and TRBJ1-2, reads DAGVTQSPTHLIKTRGQQVTLRCSPKSGHDTVSWYQQALGQGPQFIFQYYEEEERQRGNFPDRFSGHQFPNYSSELNVNALLLGDSALYLCASSLLQRRYGYTFGSGTRLTVV.